This entry describes one T cell receptor (beta chain). Its specificity is not known. This was a deep-level run. Profiled with immunoSEQ multiplex PCR; TCRdb holds only in-frame clones, not every one. Of some 2.4 million clones listed, over 85% were seen once; the top ten hold 0.36%. This sample was included in a study of shared clonotypes between healthy human individuals. Points from the study as a whole: Clonotypes shared by all four sorted-subset donors had higher generation probabilities than non-shared clonotypes.

Losses at the gene ends were 3 bases for V and 0 bases for J; bases not matched to a gene: 2. The CDR3 covers 14 residues. Germline-derived CDR1 and CDR2 are SGHAT and FQDESV (reference sequence). This TCR was recovered from a man in his late teens or twenties in good health. Some clones in this sample may be carry-over from other donors' samples. The sequenced material came from naive CD4+ T cells from PBMCs. The subset: CD45RA+ positively selected. The chain uses TRBV11-1 and TRBJ2-7, with TRBD2 matching over 7 bases. The CDR3 spells CASSFSGNSYEQYF. The CDR3 DNA sequence: TGTGCCAGCAGCTTCAGCGGGAACTCCTACGAGCAGTACTTC.